The present T cell receptor beta chain was sequenced within a study of T cells in Graves' hyperthyroidism and ophthalmopathy. Researchers amplified the TCR beta CDR3 regions from RNA transcripts. A set of HTBI primers served as the primers for a first-round RT-PCR of the TCR CDR3. TCRdb fed the multiplex PCR reads into MiXCR, producing one record per CDR3 protein. The sample consists of almost 600,000 distinct CDR3 sequences, approximately 44% of them appearing once. The CDR3 has 13 amino acids. Germline CDR1 is SGHRS and CDR2 is YFSETQ. V shed 1 base and J 6 bases; nucleotides not matched to a gene: 1. The table lists this clonotype with many counts. Diagnosis of hyperthyroidism was new in patients aged 18 to 65, and its duration was under 2 months. Criteria for exclusion of patients were uncontrolled infection, other autoimmune disease, pregnancy or lactation. For the diagnoses, clinical symptoms, serum thyroxine and TRAb, thyroid ultrasound and orbital computed tomography were used.

This rearrangement joins TRBV5-1 to TRBJ1-2, with TRBD1 matching over 9 bases. This clonotype was obtained from a woman aged 18-29 years with Graves' hyperthyroidism. Input material: peripheral blood or thyroid tissue (not recorded which). CDR3 amino acids: CASSLWTGDGYTF. In DNA, the CDR3 is TGCGCCAGCAGCTTGTGGACAGGGGATGGCTACACCTTC.